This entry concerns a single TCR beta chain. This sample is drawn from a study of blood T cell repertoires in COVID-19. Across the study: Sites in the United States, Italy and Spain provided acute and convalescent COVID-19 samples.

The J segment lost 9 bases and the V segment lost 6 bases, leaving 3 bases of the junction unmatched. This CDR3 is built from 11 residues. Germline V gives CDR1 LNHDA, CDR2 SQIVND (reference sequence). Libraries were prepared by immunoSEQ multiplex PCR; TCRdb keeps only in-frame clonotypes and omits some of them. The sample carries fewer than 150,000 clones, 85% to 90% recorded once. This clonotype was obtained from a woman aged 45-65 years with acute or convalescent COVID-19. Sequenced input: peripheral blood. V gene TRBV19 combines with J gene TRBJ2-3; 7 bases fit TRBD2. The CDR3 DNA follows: TGTGCCAGTAGGGAGGGAGGGACGCAGTATTTT. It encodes CASREGGTQYF. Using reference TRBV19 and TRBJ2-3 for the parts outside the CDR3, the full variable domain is DGGITQSPKYLFRKEGQNVTLSCEQNLNHDAMYWYRQDPGQGLRLIYYSQIVNDFQKGDIAEGYSVSREKKESFPLTVTSAQKNPTAFYLCASREGGTQYFGPGTRLTVL.